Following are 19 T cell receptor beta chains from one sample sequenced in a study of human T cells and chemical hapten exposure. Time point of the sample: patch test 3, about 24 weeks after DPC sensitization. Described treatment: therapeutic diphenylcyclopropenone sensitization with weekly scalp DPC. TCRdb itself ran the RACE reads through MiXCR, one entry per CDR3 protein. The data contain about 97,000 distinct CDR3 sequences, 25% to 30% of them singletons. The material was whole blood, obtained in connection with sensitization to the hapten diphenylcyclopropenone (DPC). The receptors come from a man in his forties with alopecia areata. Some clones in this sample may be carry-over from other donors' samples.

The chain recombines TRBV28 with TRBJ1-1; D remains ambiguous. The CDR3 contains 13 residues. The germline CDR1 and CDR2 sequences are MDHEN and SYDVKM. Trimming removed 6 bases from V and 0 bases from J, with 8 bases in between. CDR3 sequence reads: CASSLTLNTEAFF. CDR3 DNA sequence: TGTGCCAGCAGCCTAACATTGAACACTGAAGCTTTCTTT.

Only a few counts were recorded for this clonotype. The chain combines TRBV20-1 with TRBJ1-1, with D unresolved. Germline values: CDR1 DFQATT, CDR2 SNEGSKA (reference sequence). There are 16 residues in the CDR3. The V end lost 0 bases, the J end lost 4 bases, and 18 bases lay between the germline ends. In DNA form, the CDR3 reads TGCAGTGCTAGAGAAGTAGGGAACCGTCACGGCACTGAAGCTTTCTTT. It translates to CSAREVGNRHGTEAFF.

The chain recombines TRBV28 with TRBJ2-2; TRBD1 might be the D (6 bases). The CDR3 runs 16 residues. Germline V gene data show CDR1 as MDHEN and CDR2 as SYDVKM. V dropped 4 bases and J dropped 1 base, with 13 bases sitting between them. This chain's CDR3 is CASSSLGTMNTGELFF. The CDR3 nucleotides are TGTGCCAGCAGTTCCCTGGGGACAATGAACACCGGGGAGCTGTTTTTT. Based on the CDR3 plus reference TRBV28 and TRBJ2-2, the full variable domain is DVKVTQSSRYLVKRTGEKVFLECVQDMDHENMFWYRQDPGLGLRLIYFSYDVKMKEKGDIPEGYSVSREKKERFSLILESASTNQTSMYLCASSSLGTMNTGELFFGEGSRLTVL.

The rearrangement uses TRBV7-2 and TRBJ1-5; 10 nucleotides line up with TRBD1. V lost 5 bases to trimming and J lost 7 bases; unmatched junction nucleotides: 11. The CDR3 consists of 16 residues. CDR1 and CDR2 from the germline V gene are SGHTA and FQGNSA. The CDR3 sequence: CASSTHRDRGSQPQHF. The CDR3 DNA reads TGTGCCAGCAGCACACACCGGGACAGGGGTAGCCAGCCCCAGCATTTT.

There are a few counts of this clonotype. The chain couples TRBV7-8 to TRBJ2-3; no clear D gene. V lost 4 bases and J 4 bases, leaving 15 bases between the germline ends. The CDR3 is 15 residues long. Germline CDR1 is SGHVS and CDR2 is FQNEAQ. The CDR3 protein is CASSSYGGRADTQYF. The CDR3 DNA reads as TGTGCCAGCAGCTCCTACGGCGGACGGGCAGATACGCAGTATTTT.

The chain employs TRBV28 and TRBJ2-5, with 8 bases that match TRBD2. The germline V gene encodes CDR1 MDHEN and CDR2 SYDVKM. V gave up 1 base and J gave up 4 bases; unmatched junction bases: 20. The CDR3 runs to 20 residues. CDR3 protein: CASSLFLPGLQRERVETQYF. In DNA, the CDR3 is TGTGCCAGCAGTTTATTTCTCCCAGGGTTGCAGCGGGAGAGGGTAGAGACCCAGTACTTC.

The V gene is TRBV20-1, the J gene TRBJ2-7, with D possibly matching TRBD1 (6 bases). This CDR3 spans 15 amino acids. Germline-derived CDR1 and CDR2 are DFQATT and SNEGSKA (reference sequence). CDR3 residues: CTASSDSSLGDEQYF. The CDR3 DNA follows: TGCACCGCTTCCTCGGACAGCTCTTTGGGGGACGAGCAGTACTTC.

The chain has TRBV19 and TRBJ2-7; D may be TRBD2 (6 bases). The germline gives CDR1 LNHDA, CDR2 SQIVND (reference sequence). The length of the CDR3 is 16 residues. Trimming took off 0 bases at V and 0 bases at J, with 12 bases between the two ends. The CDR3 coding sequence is TGTGCCAGTAGTATAGATCGGAGGGCCAGCTCCTACGAGCAGTACTTC. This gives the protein CASSIDRRASSYEQYF. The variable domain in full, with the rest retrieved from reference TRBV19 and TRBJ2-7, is DGGITQSPKYLFRKEGQNVTLSCEQNLNHDAMYWYRQDPGQGLRLIYYSQIVNDFQKGDIAEGYSVSREKKESFPLTVTSAQKNPTAFYLCASSIDRRASSYEQYFGPGTRLTVT.

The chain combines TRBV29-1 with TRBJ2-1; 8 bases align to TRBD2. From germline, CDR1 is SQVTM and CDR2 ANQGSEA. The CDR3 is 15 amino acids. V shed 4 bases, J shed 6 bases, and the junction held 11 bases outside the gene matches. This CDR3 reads CSVVGGEFMGNEQFF. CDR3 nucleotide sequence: TGCAGCGTTGTCGGGGGGGAATTCATGGGCAATGAGCAGTTCTTC.

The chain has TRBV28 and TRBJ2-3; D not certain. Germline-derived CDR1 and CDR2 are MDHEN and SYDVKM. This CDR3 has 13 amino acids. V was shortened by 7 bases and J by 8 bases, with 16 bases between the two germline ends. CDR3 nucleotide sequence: TGTGCCAGCAATCCAGAGGCAGGCCGTACGCAGTATTTT. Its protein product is CASNPEAGRTQYF.

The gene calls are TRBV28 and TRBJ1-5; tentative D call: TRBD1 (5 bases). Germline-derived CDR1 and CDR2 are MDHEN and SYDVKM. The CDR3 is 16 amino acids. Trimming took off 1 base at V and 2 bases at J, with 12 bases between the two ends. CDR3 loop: CASSLFGGRGNQPQHF. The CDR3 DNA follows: TGTGCCAGCAGTTTATTCGGGGGACGAGGCAATCAGCCCCAGCATTTT.

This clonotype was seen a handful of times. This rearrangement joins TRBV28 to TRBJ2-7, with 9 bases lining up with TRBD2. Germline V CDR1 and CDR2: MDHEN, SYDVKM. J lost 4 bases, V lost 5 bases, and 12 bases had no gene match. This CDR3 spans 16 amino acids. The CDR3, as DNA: TGTGCCAGCAGTCGAGACAGGGCGGGAGGGGAATACGAGCAGTACTTC. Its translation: CASSRDRAGGEYEQYF.

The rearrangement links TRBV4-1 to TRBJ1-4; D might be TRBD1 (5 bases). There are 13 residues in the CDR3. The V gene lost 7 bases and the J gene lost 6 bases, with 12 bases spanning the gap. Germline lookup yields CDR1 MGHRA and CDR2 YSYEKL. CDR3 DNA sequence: TGCGCCAGCAACCGGATGGGGGATGAAAAACTGTTTTTT. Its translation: CASNRMGDEKLFF.

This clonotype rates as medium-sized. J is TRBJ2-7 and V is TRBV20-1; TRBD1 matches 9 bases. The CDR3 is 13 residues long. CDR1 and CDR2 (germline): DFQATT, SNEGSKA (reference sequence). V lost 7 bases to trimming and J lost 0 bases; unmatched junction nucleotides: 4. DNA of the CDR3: TGCAGTGGTAGGGGACAGGGCTCCTACGAGCAGTACTTC. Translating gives CSGRGQGSYEQYF.

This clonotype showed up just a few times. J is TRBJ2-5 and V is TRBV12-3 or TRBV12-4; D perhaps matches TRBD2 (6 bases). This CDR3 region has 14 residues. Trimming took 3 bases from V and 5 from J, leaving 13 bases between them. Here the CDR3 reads CASSLGLRRETQYF. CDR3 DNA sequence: TGTGCCAGCAGTTTGGGACTCAGGAGGGAGACCCAGTACTTC.

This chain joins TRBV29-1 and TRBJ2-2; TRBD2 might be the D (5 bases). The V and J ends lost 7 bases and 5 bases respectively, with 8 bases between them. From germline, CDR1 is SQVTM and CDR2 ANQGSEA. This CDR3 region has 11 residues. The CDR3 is CSAERTGELFF. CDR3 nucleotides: TGCAGCGCCGAGCGGACCGGGGAGCTGTTTTTT.

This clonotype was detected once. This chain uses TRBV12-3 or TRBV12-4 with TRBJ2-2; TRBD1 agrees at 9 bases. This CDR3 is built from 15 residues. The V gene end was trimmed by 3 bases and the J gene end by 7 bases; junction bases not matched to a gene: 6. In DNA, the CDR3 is TGTGCCAGCAGTTTCCCGGGGACAGGGTGCGGGGAGCTGTTTTTT. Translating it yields CASSFPGTGCGELFF.

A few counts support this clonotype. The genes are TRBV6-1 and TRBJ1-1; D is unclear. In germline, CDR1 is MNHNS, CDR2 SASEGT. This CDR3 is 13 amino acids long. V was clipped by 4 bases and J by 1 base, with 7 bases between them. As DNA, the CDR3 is TGTGCCAGCAGTGTAGAACCGAACACTGAAGCTTTCTTT. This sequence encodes CASSVEPNTEAFF.

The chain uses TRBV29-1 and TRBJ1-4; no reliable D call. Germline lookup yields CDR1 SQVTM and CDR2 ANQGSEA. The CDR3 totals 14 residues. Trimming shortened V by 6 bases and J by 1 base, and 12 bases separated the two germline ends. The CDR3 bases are TGCAGCGTGGGCGACACTTTAACTAATGAAAAACTGTTTTTT. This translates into CSVGDTLTNEKLFF.